This T cell receptor (beta chain) emerged from a study of response to subunit inactivated influenza vaccine. Findings of the study overall: The study's authors posited that every seasonal influenza vaccination enlists few new T cells.

About this clonotype: Its specificity is not known.

This CDR3 spans 15 amino acids. The junction had 2 bases not matched to a gene; V was cut back by 1 base and J by 7 bases. Germline values: CDR1 MGHRA, CDR2 YSYEKL. TCRdb re-called the RT-PCR reads through MiXCR, storing one row per CDR3 protein. The top ten clones hold 10% of a sample with 700,000 to 900,000 distinct CDR3 sequences, 21% of them seen once. The source is a man aged 45-65 years who received an inactivated influenza vaccine. The V gene is TRBV4-1, the J gene TRBJ1-6; 9 nucleotides line up with TRBD1. This specimen consisted of PBMCs from blood, obtained less than 6 days after vaccination. The CDR3 loop reads CASSQGDRENSPLHF. CDR3 nucleotide sequence: TGCGCCAGCAGCCAAGGGGACAGGGAGAATTCACCCCTCCACTTT.